One and the same sample provided the 14 T cell receptor beta chains below, sequenced in a study of molecular identifiers for immune sequencing clone quantification. TCRdb itself ran the PCR reads through MiXCR, one entry per CDR3 protein. The sample consists of 70,000 to 95,000 distinct CDR3 sequences, 15% to 20% of them appearing once. The sequencing sample was made of naive CD8+ T cells from blood, with Jurkat cell RNA spiked in. Subset given: FACS-sorted CD8+CD4-CCR7+CD45RA+ naive T cells. Every receptor here comes from a human donor in good health. Some libraries in this study had Jurkat cell RNA spiked in.

The sample holds many counts of this clonotype. This chain connects TRBV19 to TRBJ1-5; D unresolved. The CDR3 is 15 residues long. CDR1 and CDR2 (germline): LNHDA, SQIVND (reference sequence). V lost 1 base and J lost 2, with 9 bases in between. The CDR3 loop reads CASSIVTRGNQPQHF. The CDR3 bases are TGTGCCAGTAGTATAGTCACCCGTGGCAATCAGCCCCAGCATTTT.

Many counts were recorded for this clonotype. The chain combines TRBV28 with TRBJ2-3; D is unclear. V shed 2 bases and J shed 0 bases, with 9 bases lying between them. This CDR3 has 15 amino acids. The germline V gene encodes CDR1 MDHEN and CDR2 SYDVKM. This chain's CDR3 is CASSLASTSTDTQYF. CDR3 nucleotides: TGTGCCAGCAGTTTAGCCAGTACTAGCACAGATACGCAGTATTTT.

As to this clonotype: Since a much larger clone is just one base distant, this may be a read error. This chain links TRBV24-1 with TRBJ2-3; 7 bases are shared with TRBD1. Germline CDR1 is KGHDR and CDR2 is SFDVKD. This CDR3 region has 23 residues. CDR3 in amino acids: CATSDLCGGIGTDQHRDKDTRYF. The CDR3 DNA is TGTGCCACCAGTGATTTGTGCGGAGGCATCGGGACAGACCAACACCGAGACAAGGATACGCGGTATTTT.

Note on this clonotype: A read error may explain this, as a much larger clone is one base away. The rearrangement uses TRBV7-7 and TRBJ2-2; TRBD2 might be the D (6 bases). CDR3 length: 13 residues. Germline values: CDR1 SSHAT, CDR2 FNYEAQ (reference sequence). Here the CDR3 reads CASGLRGTGELFF. The DNA of the CDR3 is TGTGCTAGCGGCTTGCGAGGTACCGGGGAGCTGTTTTTT. Supplemented by reference TRBV7-7 and TRBJ2-2, the full variable domain reads GAGVSQSPRYKVTKRGQDVTLRCDPISSHATLYWYQQALGQGPEFLTYFNYEAQPDKSGLPSDRFSAERPEGSISTLTIQRTEQRDSAMYRCASGLRGTGELFFGEGSRLTVL.

This clonotype was found many times. The genes are TRBV4-1 and TRBJ2-2; D tentatively reads TRBD1 or TRBD2 (5 bases each). Germline assignment: CDR1 MGHRA and CDR2 YSYEKL. Trimming pared 5 bases from V and 2 bases from J, leaving 9 bases between. This CDR3 is built from 14 residues. The CDR3 bases are TGCGCCAGCAGCATGGGACCTAACACCGGGGAGCTGTTTTTT. It is translated as CASSMGPNTGELFF.

This clonotype has at least ten counts. The CDR3 DNA is TGTGCCAGCAGTAGAGGCTACGGCTACGAGCAGTACTTC. Translated: CASSRGYGYEQYF. J is TRBJ2-7 and V is TRBV6-2 or TRBV6-3; D gene ambiguous. Trimming shortened V by 5 bases and J by 3 bases, and 11 bases separated the two germline ends. Per germline, CDR1 MNHEY and CDR2 SVGEGT. The CDR3 contains 13 residues.

This clonotype was counted at least ten times. The chain joins TRBV12-3 or TRBV12-4 to TRBJ1-5; D gene uncertain. Trimming took 5 bases from V and 6 from J, leaving 11 bases between them. The CDR3 has 13 residues. DNA of the CDR3: TGTGCCAGCAGTCCCCCCGAGGGTCAGCCCCAGCATTTT. Translation: CASSPPEGQPQHF.

This clonotype has only a few counts. Because the CDR3 is missing its conserved closing phenylalanine or tryptophan, this is likely a read error. The chain employs TRBV7-9 and TRBJ2-7; 7 bases fit TRBD1. Germline CDR1 SEHNR, CDR2 FQNEAQ (reference sequence). This CDR3 has 14 residues. The trim removed 5 bases at V and 4 bases at J, leaving 8 bases unmatched. Here the CDR3 DNA reads TGTGCCAGCAGCAAACAGGGGATCATGTACGAGCAGTACCTC. This gives the protein CASSKQGIMYEQYL.

Many counts were recorded for this clonotype. The gene calls are TRBV20-1 and TRBJ2-3; 9 bases match TRBD2. V lost 6 bases and J lost 0; bases outside the gene matches: 13. The germline V gene has CDR1 DFQATT and CDR2 SNEGSKA (reference sequence). The CDR3 runs to 17 residues. In DNA, the CDR3 is TGCAGTGCCCCAACCCTCGGACTAGCGTATAGCACAGATACGCAGTATTTT. Its protein is CSAPTLGLAYSTDTQYF.

At least ten counts were recorded for this clonotype. The J gene is TRBJ2-3, the V gene TRBV6-2 or TRBV6-3; 11 bases are shared with TRBD1. CDR3 length equals 14 residues. Unmatched junction bases numbered 0, after V lost 4 bases and J lost 3 bases. CDR1 is MNHEY and CDR2 is SVGEGT in the germline V gene. DNA for the CDR3: TGTGCCAGCAGTTGGGACAGGGGGACAGATACGCAGTATTTT. This translates into CASSWDRGTDTQYF.

A word on this clonotype: This clone may be a read error of a much larger clone one base away. The CDR3 ends on some other residue instead of the conserved phenylalanine or tryptophan, so this is likely a read error. The chain is built from TRBV7-9 and TRBJ2-7; D might be TRBD1 or TRBD2, each matching 5 bases. Germline values: CDR1 SEHNR, CDR2 FQNEAQ (reference sequence). CDR3 length equals 15 residues. Trimming left V 6 bases short and J 3 bases short, with 18 bases between. CDR3 residues: CASSPAYGAYYEQYI. The CDR3 nucleotides are TGTGCCAGCAGTCCAGCCTACGGGGCTTACTACGAGCAGTACATC.

This clonotype occurred many times. V gene TRBV6-6 combines with J gene TRBJ2-7; tentatively, D is TRBD1 (6 bases). The CDR3 is made up of 15 amino acids. The ends were cut back, 6 bases at V and 0 bases at J, with 15 bases in the middle. Germline V gene sequence: CDR1 MNHNY, CDR2 SVGAGI (reference sequence). The CDR3 loop reads CASRWDTSYSYEQYF. CDR3 bases: TGTGCCAGCAGGTGGGACACAAGTTACTCCTACGAGCAGTACTTC.

As to this clonotype: With a much larger clone just one base away, this may be a read error. This chain joins TRBV30 and TRBJ2-2; D unclear. The CDR3 extends over 14 amino acids. Germline V gene data show CDR1 as GTSNPN and CDR2 as SVGIG (reference sequence). The CDR3 sequence: CDWSVLVSSGELFF. In nucleotides, the CDR3 is TGTGACTGGAGTGTACTGGTGTCGAGCGGGGAGCTGTTTTTT.

The sample holds many counts of this clonotype. This sequence joins TRBV11-2 and TRBJ2-7; tentative D call: TRBD1 (5 bases). CDR1 is SGHAT, CDR2 FQNNGV, per germline. Trimming left V 5 bases short and J 6 bases short, with 17 bases between. This CDR3 has 14 amino acids. CDR3 nucleotides: TGTGCCAGCAGCCCATTGGGGCAGTGGGGCGAGCAGTACTTC. It specifies CASSPLGQWGEQYF.